The T cell receptor (beta chain) under discussion was sequenced for a study of T cells after posttransplantation cyclophosphamide. Clones were sequenced by immunoSEQ multiplex PCR, and TCRdb holds only the in-frame ones, with some missing. Observed in the sample are some 40,000 clones, none of them singletons. There are many counts of this clone. Sequenced sample: PBMCs. The TCR was taken from a middle-aged man in good health, CMV-negative, and a related stem cell transplant donor.

CDR3 loop: CSVEDWRVTGYTF. For the CDR3, the DNA is TGCAGCGTTGAAGATTGGAGAGTTACCGGCTACACCTTC. V gene TRBV29-1 combines with J gene TRBJ1-2; the D is unclear. The CDR3 sequence is 13 residues long. Germline V CDR1 and CDR2: SQVTM, ANQGSEA. The germline V and J ends were trimmed by 0 bases and 8 bases, with 13 bases remaining between them. The full variable domain, completed using reference TRBV29-1 and TRBJ1-2, is SAVISQKPSRDICQRGTSLTIQCQVDSQVTMMFWYRQQPGQSLTLIATANQGSEATYESGFVIDKFPISRPNLTFSTLTVSNMSPEDSSIYLCSVEDWRVTGYTFGSGTRLTVV.